A selection of T cell receptor beta chains follows, all from one sample in a study of control samples from healthy donors and cancer patients. TCRdb's copy holds only in-frame clones and misses some; the assay was immunoSEQ multiplex PCR. In the table there are 130,000 to 150,000 clones, around 92% of which are singletons. The sample was blood. All receptors derive from a man aged 30 to 39 in good health. Both conserved end residues are part of each CDR3. D genes are given only for firm matches. A clone size is listed for some rows: how often the clone was seen (once, few, many), or a class if it is expanded.

TRBV4-2	-	TRBJ2-3	TRBD2	20	CASSQDSGLAGGLLVDTQYF	TGTGCCAGCAGCCAAGACTCGGGACTAGCGGGGGGGCTACTCGTAGATACGCAGTATTTT
TRBV30	-	TRBJ1-2	TRBD1	14	CAWSTGQGKYGYTF	TGTGCCTGGAGTACTGGACAGGGAAAGTATGGCTACACCTTC
TRBV23-1	-	TRBJ1-1	-	14	CASSPGQMNTEAFF	TGCGCCAGCAGTCCCGGACAGATGAACACTGAAGCTTTCTTT
TRBV19	few	TRBJ1-4	-	15	CASSIRQGMNEKLFF	TGTGCCAGTAGTATTAGGCAGGGGATGAATGAAAAACTGTTTTTT
TRBV5-1	-	TRBJ1-2	TRBD1	15	CASSKRQGENYGYTF	TGCGCCAGCAGCAAACGACAGGGGGAGAACTATGGCTACACCTTC
TRBV5-1	few	TRBJ1-1	TRBD1	15	CASSHPDRRNTEAFF	TGCGCCAGCAGCCATCCGGACAGGAGGAACACTGAAGCTTTCTTT
TRBV30	-	TRBJ2-5	-	12	CAWNWVGETQYF	TGTGCCTGGAATTGGGTTGGGGAGACCCAGTACTTC
TRBV5-1	-	TRBJ2-7	TRBD1	16	CASSPSGQGPSYEQYF	TGCGCCAGCAGCCCCTCCGGACAGGGGCCCTCCTACGAGCAGTACTTC
TRBV6-4	-	TRBJ1-1	TRBD1	13	CASRPDRSTEAFF	TGTGCCAGCAGACCGGACAGGAGCACTGAAGCTTTCTTT
TRBV10-1	-	TRBJ1-1	TRBD1	13	CASSRDRDTEAFF	TGCGCCAGCAGCCGGGACAGAGACACTGAAGCTTTCTTT
TRBV2	-	TRBJ1-5	-	13	CASSDRVGQPQHF	TGTGCCAGCAGTGACAGGGTAGGTCAGCCCCAGCATTTT
TRBV28	-	TRBJ2-1	TRBD1	14	CASKPPQGVDEQFF	TGTGCCAGCAAACCCCCTCAGGGGGTCGATGAGCAGTTCTTC
TRBV6-5	-	TRBJ1-1	TRBD1	14	CASRRTGANTEAFF	TGTGCCAGCAGAAGGACAGGTGCGAACACTGAAGCTTTCTTT
TRBV4-1	-	TRBJ1-4	-	11	CASRRNEKLFF	TGCGCCAGCAGGCGGAATGAAAAACTGTTTTTT
TRBV9	-	TRBJ2-3	TRBD1	14	CASSEQGSTDTQYF	TGTGCCAGCAGCGAACAGGGGAGCACAGATACGCAGTATTTT
TRBV7-2	few	TRBJ2-1	-	15	CASSLSLGGGNEQFF	TGTGCCAGCAGCTTATCCCTAGGGGGGGGAAATGAGCAGTTCTTC
TRBV5-4	-	TRBJ1-5	-	14	CASSLWGSNQPQHF	TGTGCCAGCAGCTTGTGGGGTAGCAATCAGCCCCAGCATTTT
TRBV25-1	-	TRBJ1-2	-	14	CASSEQPDIYGYTF	TGTGCCAGCAGTGAGCAGCCTGATATCTATGGCTACACCTTC
TRBV3-1/TRBV3-2	-	TRBJ1-1	-	18	CASSQDEAGVLSNTEAFF	TGTGCCAGCAGCCAAGATGAGGCAGGGGTCTTGTCGAACACTGAAGCTTTCTTT
TRBV11-2	-	TRBJ1-1	-	13	CASSLNYNTEAFF	TGTGCCAGCAGCCTCAATTACAACACTGAAGCTTTCTTT
TRBV23-1	-	TRBJ1-4	-	15	CASSHYRDLDEKLFF	TGCGCCAGCAGTCATTACAGGGATCTAGATGAAAAACTGTTTTTT
TRBV5-6	-	TRBJ1-3	-	16	CASSLEGSLSGNTIYF	TGTGCCAGCAGCTTGGAGGGGTCCCTCTCTGGAAACACCATATATTTT
TRBV23-1	-	TRBJ2-3	TRBD2	20	CASNNTGTSGGAANTDTQYF	TGCGCCAGCAACAATACCGGGACTAGCGGGGGGGCCGCCAACACAGATACGCAGTATTTT
TRBV6-6	-	TRBJ1-5	-	14	CASSYSNLGQPQHF	TGTGCCAGCAGTTACTCGAACCTGGGCCAGCCCCAGCATTTT
TRBV6-5	-	TRBJ2-7	-	12	CASKGISYEQYF	TGTGCCAGCAAAGGGATCTCCTACGAGCAGTACTTC
TRBV9	-	TRBJ1-3	-	16	CASSVGAVSSGNTIYF	TGTGCCAGCAGCGTAGGGGCGGTGAGCTCTGGAAACACCATATATTTT
TRBV2	-	TRBJ1-4	-	14	CASIGPSGKEKLFF	TGTGCCAGCATCGGGCCCTCCGGGAAGGAAAAACTGTTTTTT
TRBV20-1	-	TRBJ2-1	-	12	CSASSRVNEQFF	TGCAGTGCTAGTTCCAGGGTCAATGAGCAGTTCTTC
TRBV10-3	-	TRBJ2-1	TRBD2	14	CAISLAGSHNEQFF	TGTGCCATCAGCCTAGCGGGGTCGCACAATGAGCAGTTCTTC
TRBV19	-	TRBJ2-3	-	13	CASSIMSGDTQYF	TGTGCCAGTAGTATAATGTCGGGAGATACGCAGTATTTT
TRBV19	-	TRBJ2-1	-	12	CASSIGGGEQFF	TGTGCCAGTAGTATTGGTGGCGGTGAGCAGTTCTTC
TRBV6-6	-	TRBJ1-5	TRBD1	14	CASNQQGADQPQHF	TGTGCCAGCAATCAACAGGGGGCCGATCAGCCCCAGCATTTT
TRBV3-1/TRBV3-2	-	TRBJ2-7	TRBD2	14	CASSQGDYSSEQYF	TGTGCCAGCAGCCAAGGGGACTACTCTAGCGAGCAGTACTTC
TRBV4-2	-	TRBJ2-2	-	12	CASSQEAGELFF	TGTGCCAGCAGCCAAGAGGCCGGGGAGCTGTTTTTT
TRBV28	-	TRBJ2-2	TRBD1	14	CASRFRGLSGELFF	TGTGCCAGCAGGTTCAGGGGGCTGAGCGGGGAGCTGTTTTTT
TRBV28	-	TRBJ2-7	-	14	CASGSTGSDDEQYF	TGTGCCAGCGGTTCTACAGGGTCTGACGACGAGCAGTACTTC
TRBV5-1	-	TRBJ1-1	-	15	CASSLSLSVSTEAFF	TGCGCCAGCAGCTTGTCTCTTAGCGTTAGCACTGAAGCTTTCTTT
TRBV5-1	many	TRBJ2-2	TRBD1	15	CASSPPGQGDGELFF	TGCGCCAGCAGCCCCCCGGGACAGGGGGACGGGGAGCTGTTTTTT
TRBV9	-	TRBJ1-6	-	16	CASSPRVSSYNSPLHF	TGTGCCAGCAGCCCCCGCGTGAGCTCCTATAATTCACCCCTCCACTTT
TRBV12-3/TRBV12-4	-	TRBJ1-2	-	13	CASSPLGVYGYTF	TGTGCCAGCAGTCCACTGGGTGTTTATGGCTACACCTTC
TRBV10-3	-	TRBJ2-7	-	12	CAISATSYEQYF	TGTGCCATCAGTGCTACTTCCTACGAGCAGTACTTC
TRBV30	-	TRBJ1-1	-	13	CAWMTRKNTEAFF	TGTGCCTGGATGACCAGGAAGAACACTGAAGCTTTCTTT
TRBV5-1	few	TRBJ1-6	-	13	CASSPDPSAPLHF	TGCGCCAGCAGCCCGGACCCCTCTGCACCCCTCCACTTT
TRBV7-9	-	TRBJ2-3	-	13	CASSLVGADTQYF	TGTGCCAGCAGCTTAGTTGGTGCAGATACGCAGTATTTT
TRBV27	-	TRBJ1-4	-	15	CASSLSRTVLEKLFF	TGTGCCAGCAGTTTATCTAGAACAGTCTTGGAAAAACTGTTTTTT
TRBV5-1	once	TRBJ2-7	-	13	CASSPLNAGEQYF	TGCGCCAGCAGCCCCTTGAACGCGGGCGAGCAGTACTTC
TRBV5-6	-	TRBJ2-7	TRBD1	16	CASSLVGQGFSYEQYF	TGTGCCAGCAGCTTGGTGGGACAGGGTTTCTCCTACGAGCAGTACTTC
TRBV19	-	TRBJ1-2	-	16	CASSITQGLDFYGYTF	TGTGCCAGTAGTATTACACAGGGTCTTGATTTCTATGGCTACACCTTC
TRBV28	-	TRBJ1-2	-	15	CASSHPGRGDYGYTF	TGTGCCAGCAGTCACCCGGGAAGGGGTGACTATGGCTACACCTTC
TRBV12-3/TRBV12-4	once	TRBJ2-3	-	13	CASIDDGTDTQYF	TGTGCCAGCATTGATGACGGAACAGATACGCAGTATTTT